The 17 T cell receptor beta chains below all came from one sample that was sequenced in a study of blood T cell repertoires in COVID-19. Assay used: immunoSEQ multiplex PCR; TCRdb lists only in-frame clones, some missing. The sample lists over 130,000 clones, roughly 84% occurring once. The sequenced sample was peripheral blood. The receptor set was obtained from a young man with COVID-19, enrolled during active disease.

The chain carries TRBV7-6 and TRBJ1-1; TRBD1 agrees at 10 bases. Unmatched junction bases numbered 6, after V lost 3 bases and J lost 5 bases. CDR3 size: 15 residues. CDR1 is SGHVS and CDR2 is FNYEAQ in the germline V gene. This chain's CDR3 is CASSLTGGRVTEAFF. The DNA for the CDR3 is TGTGCCAGCAGCTTGACAGGGGGCCGGGTTACTGAAGCTTTCTTT.

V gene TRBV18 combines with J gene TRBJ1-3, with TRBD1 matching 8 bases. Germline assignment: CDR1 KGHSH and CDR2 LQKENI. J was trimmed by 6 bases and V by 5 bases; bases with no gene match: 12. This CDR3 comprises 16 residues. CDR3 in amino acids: CASSGQGDDGANTIYF. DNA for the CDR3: TGTGCCAGCTCAGGACAGGGAGATGACGGCGCAAACACCATATATTTT. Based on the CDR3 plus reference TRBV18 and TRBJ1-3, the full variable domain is NAGVMQNPRHLVRRRGQEARLRCSPMKGHSHVYWYRQLPEEGLKFMVYLQKENIIDESGMPKERFSAEFPKEGPSILRIQQVVRGDSAAYFCASSGQGDDGANTIYFGEGSWLTVV.

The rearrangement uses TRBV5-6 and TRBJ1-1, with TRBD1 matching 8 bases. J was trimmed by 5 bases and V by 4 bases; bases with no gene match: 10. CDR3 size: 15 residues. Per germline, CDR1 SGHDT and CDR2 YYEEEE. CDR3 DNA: TGTGCCAGCAGCCCGACAGGGGCCTTTTGGACTGAAGCTTTCTTT. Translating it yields CASSPTGAFWTEAFF.

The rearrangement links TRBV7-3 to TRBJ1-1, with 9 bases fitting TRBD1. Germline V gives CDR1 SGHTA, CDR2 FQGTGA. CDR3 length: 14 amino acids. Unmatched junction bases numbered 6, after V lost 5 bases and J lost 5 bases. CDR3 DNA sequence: TGTGCCAGCAGCAGACAGGGGGGACGGACTGAAGCTTTCTTT. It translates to CASSRQGGRTEAFF.

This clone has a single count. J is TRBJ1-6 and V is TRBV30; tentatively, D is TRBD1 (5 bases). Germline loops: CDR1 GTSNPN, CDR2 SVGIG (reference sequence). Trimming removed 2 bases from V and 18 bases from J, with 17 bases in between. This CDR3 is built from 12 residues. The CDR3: CAWSPTGVPSHF. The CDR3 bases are TGTGCCTGGAGTCCGACGGGGGTCCCGTCCCACTTT. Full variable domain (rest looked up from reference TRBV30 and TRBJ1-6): SQTIHQWPATLVQPVGSPLSLECTVEGTSNPNLYWYRQAAGRGLQLLFYSVGIGQISSEVPQNLSASRPQDRQFILSSKKLLLSDSGFYLCAWSPTGVPSHFGNGTRLTVT.

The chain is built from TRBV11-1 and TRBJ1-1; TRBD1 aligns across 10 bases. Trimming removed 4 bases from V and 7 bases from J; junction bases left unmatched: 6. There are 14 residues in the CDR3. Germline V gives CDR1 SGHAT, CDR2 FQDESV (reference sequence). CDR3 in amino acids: CASSSMTGGIEAFF. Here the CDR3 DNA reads TGTGCCAGCAGCTCAATGACAGGGGGCATTGAAGCTTTCTTT.

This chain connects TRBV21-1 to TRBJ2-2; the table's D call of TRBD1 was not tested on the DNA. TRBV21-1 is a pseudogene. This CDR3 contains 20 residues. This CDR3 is CASSSINWTGSMAITGELFF. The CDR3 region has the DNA TGTGCCAGCAGCTCGATAAACTGGACAGGGAGTATGGCGATCACCGGGGAGCTGTTTTTT.

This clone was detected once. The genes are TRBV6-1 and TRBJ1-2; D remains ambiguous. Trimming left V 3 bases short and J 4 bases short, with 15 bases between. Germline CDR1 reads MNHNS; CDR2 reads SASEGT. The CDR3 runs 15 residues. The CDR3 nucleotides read TGTGCCAGCAGTGAGTCGACCAGCGTCTCCTATGGCTACACCTTC. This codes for CASSESTSVSYGYTF.

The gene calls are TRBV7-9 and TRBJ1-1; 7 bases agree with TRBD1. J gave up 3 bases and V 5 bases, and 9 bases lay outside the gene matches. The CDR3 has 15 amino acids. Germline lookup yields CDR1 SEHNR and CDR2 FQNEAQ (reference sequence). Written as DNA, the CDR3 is TGTGCCAGCAGCCTAAGACAGGGATTAGACACTGAAGCTTTCTTT. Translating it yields CASSLRQGLDTEAFF.

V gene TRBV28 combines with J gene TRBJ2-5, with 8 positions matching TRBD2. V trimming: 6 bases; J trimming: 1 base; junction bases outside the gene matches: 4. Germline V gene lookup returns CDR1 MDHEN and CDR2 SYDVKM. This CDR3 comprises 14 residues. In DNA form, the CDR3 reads TGTGCCAGCAGACGCGGGAGGACCCAAGAGACCCAGTACTTC. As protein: CASRRGRTQETQYF.

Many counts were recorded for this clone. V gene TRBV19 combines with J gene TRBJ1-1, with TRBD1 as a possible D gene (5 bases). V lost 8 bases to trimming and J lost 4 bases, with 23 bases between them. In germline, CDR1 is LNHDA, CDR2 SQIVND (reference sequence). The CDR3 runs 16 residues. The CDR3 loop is CASRQGLLQPGTEAFF. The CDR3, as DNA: TGTGCCAGTCGTCAGGGACTTCTACAGCCCGGCACTGAAGCTTTCTTT.

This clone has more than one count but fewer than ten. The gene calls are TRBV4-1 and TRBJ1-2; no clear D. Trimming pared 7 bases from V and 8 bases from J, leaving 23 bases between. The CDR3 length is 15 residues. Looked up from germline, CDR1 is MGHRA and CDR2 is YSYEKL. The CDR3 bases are TGCGCCAGCACCCCGGTGCTCTGGGAGTCCGGGGGCTACACCTTC. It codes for CASTPVLWESGGYTF.

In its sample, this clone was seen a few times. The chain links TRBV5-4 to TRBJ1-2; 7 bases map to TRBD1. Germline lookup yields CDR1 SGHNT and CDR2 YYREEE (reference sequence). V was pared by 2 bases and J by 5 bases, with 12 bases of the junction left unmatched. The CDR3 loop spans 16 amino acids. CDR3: CASSFGTDTTLYGYTF. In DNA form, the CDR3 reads TGTGCCAGCAGCTTCGGGACAGATACTACGCTTTATGGCTACACCTTC.

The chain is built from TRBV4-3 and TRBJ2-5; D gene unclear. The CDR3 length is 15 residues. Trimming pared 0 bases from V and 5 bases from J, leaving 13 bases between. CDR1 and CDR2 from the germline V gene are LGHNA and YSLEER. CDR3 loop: CASSQDPVRSETQYF. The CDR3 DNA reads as TGCGCCAGCAGCCAAGATCCGGTCCGTTCCGAGACCCAGTACTTC.

The CDR3 DNA sequence: TGTGCCAGCAGCCGCAACGGGGGGGGGCCGGAGACCCAGTACTTC. It is translated as CASSRNGGGPETQYF. The chain carries TRBV5-4 and TRBJ2-5; 8 bases map to TRBD2. CDR1 is SGHNT, CDR2 YYREEE, per germline (reference sequence). The CDR3 has 15 residues. Trimming at V came to 4 bases and at J to 5 bases, leaving 10 bases not matched to a gene.

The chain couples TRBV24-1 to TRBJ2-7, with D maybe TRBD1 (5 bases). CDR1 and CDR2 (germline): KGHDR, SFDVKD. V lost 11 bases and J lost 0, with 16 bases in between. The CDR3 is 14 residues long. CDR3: CANLWGRDSYEQYF. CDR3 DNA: TGTGCCAATTTATGGGGCAGGGACTCCTACGAGCAGTACTTC.

This CDR3 reads CASRTEYNSPLHF. The CDR3 DNA reads TGTGCCAGCAGGACAGAATATAATTCACCCCTCCACTTT. V usage is TRBV19 and J usage is TRBJ1-6; possibly TRBD1 for D (6 bases). The germline gives CDR1 LNHDA, CDR2 SQIVND (reference sequence). V was cut by 9 bases and J by 4 bases, with 10 bases left in between. This CDR3 is built from 13 residues.